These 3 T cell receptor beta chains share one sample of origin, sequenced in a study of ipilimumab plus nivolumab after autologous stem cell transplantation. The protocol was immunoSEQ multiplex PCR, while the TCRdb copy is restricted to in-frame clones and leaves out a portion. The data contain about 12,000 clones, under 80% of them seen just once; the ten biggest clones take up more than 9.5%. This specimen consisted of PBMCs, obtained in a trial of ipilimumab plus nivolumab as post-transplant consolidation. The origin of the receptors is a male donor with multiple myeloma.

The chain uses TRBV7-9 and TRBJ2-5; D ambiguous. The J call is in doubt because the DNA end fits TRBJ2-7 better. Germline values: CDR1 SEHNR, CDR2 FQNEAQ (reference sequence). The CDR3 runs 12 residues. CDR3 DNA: TGTGCCAGCAGCCCGAGCTCCTACGAGCAGTACTTC. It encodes CASSPSSYEQYF.

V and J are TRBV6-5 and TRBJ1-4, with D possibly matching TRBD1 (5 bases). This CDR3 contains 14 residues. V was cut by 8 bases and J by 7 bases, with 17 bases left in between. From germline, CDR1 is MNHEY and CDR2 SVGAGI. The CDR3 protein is CASSIGGAGEKLFF. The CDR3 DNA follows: TGTGCCAGCTCCATCGGCGGGGCGGGTGAAAAACTGTTTTTT.

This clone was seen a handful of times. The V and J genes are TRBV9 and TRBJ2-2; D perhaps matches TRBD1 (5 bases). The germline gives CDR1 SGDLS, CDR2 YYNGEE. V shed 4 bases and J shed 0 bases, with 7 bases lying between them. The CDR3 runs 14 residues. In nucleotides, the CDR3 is TGTGCCAGCAGCAGGGGTGCGAACACCGGGGAGCTGTTTTTT. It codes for CASSRGANTGELFF.